A single sample gave rise to the 2 T cell receptor beta chains below, sequenced in a study of CD8 T cells in ankylosing spondylitis. Whole-study results and caveats: Among TCR beta sequences, a motif of under ten highly homologous variants appeared characteristic of ankylosing spondylitis blood.

TCRdb independently ran MiXCR on the 5' RACE reads; one entry per CDR3 protein. In the table there are 700,000 to 850,000 distinct CDR3 sequences, 12% of which are singletons. Antigens of these TCRs are unknown. The sequenced sample consisted of blood, either unsorted or a sorted T cell fraction (not recorded which). The receptors were gathered from a male donor with ankylosing spondylitis.

This clonotype was observed many times. The chain couples TRBV4-2 to TRBJ2-1; D gene ambiguous. V was trimmed by 5 bases and J by 0 bases, leaving 8 bases between them. The CDR3 runs to 14 residues. The germline V gene encodes CDR1 LGHNA and CDR2 YNFKEQ. CDR3 region: CASSVGLSYNEQFF. Written as DNA, the CDR3 is TGTGCCAGCAGCGTAGGTCTCTCCTACAATGAGCAGTTCTTC.

This clonotype was counted a few times. This rearrangement joins TRBV7-3 to TRBJ2-3, with D possibly being TRBD1 or TRBD2 (5 bases each). The CDR3 sequence is 13 residues long. Germline lookup yields CDR1 SGHTA and CDR2 FQGTGA. Trimming cost V 5 bases and J 6 bases, with 12 bases left between them. CDR3 in amino acids: CASSIRDGDTQYF. CDR3 DNA: TGTGCCAGCAGCATACGGGACGGGGATACGCAGTATTTT.